This record looks at one T cell receptor (beta chain) sequence and its context. The antigen remains unidentified. The data belong to a study of cytomegalovirus exposure and HLA in healthy donors. Study-wide background: Ancestry clustering placed about 86% of around 400 genotyped donors in the Caucasian-associated cluster.

The PCR used 60 Vbeta and 13 Jbeta primers. The method was immunoSEQ multiplex PCR; TCRdb's version includes in-frame clones alone and lacks a portion of them. The sample includes approximately 160,000 clones, roughly 82% seen only once; the top ten take 2.5% to 3.5%. Study-level points and caveats: Associated with HLA alleles at 0.05 false discovery rate in a later analysis were 15,000 to 20,000 TCR beta sequences. In a later analysis, HLA-associated TCR beta chains were more clonally expanded than equally common others. In most subjects, TCR beta sequences reportedly gave accurate predictions of HLA-A and HLA-B alleles.

Germline V gene data show CDR1 as MNHEY and CDR2 as SMNVEV (reference sequence). There are 13 residues in the CDR3. Trimming took off 8 bases at V and 8 bases at J, with 13 bases between the two ends. The clonotype was recovered from a woman aged 45-65 years in good health and CMV-seropositive. Sequencing was done on a sample of PBMCs. The chain combines TRBV27 with TRBJ1-6; possible D gene TRBD1, 6 bases. The CDR3, as DNA: TGTGCCAGCTCGGACAGTTCCCATTCACCCCTCCACTTT. Translated: CASSDSSHSPLHF.